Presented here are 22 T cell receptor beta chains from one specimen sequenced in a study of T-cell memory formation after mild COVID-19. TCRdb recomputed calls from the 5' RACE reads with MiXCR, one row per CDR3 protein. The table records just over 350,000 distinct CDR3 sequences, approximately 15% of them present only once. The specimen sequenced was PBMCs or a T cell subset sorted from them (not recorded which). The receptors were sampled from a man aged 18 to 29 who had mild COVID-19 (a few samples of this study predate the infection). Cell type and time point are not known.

The CDR3, as DNA: TGCGCCAGCAGCTTGGCCTGGAAGGACACAGATACGCAGTATTTT. Translation: CASSLAWKDTDTQYF. The genes are TRBV5-1 and TRBJ2-3, with unresolved D. CDR1 SGHRS and CDR2 YFSETQ come from the germline V gene. The CDR3 is 15 amino acids. With 0 bases removed from V and 2 bases from J, the gap between germline ends came to 10 bases.

CDR3 protein: CASVQGRTDTQYF. The CDR3 DNA sequence: TGCGCCAGCGTCCAGGGGAGGACAGATACGCAGTATTTT. The chain links TRBV10-2 to TRBJ2-3, with D tentatively TRBD1 or TRBD2 (6 bases each). Germline V gene data show CDR1 as WSHSY and CDR2 as SAAADI. The length of the CDR3 is 13 residues. V lost 8 bases and J lost 3, with 12 bases in between.

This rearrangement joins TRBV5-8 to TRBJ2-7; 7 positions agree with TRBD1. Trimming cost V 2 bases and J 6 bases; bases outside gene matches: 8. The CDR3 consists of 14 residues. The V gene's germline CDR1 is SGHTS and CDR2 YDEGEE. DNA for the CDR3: TGTGCCAGCAGCTTATTAGGGGGCGGTTCCGAGCAGTACTTC. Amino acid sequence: CASSLLGGGSEQYF.

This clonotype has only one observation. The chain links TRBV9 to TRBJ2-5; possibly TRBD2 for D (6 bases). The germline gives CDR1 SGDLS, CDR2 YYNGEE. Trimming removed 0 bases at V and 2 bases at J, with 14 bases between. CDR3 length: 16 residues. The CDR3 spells CASSVGRGTAQETQYF. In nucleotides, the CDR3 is TGTGCCAGCAGCGTAGGGAGAGGGACTGCGCAAGAGACCCAGTACTTC.

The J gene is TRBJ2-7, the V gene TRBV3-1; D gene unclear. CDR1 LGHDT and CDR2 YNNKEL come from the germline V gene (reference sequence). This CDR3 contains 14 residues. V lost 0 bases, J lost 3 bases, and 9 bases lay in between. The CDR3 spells CASSQDTNNYEQYV. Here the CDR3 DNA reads TGTGCCAGCAGCCAAGATACCAACAACTACGAGCAGTACGTC.

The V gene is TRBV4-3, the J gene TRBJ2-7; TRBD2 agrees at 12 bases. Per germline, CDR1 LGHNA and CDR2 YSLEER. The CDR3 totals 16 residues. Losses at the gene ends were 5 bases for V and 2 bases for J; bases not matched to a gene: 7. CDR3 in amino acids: CASSSGRTSGTYEQYF. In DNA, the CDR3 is TGCGCCAGCAGCTCGGGGAGGACTAGCGGGACCTACGAGCAGTACTTC.

CDR3 coding DNA: TGTGCCAGCAAGACAGGGAGCACAGATACGCAGTATTTT. Translation gives CASKTGSTDTQYF. V and J are TRBV6-5 and TRBJ2-3; 7 nucleotides line up with TRBD1. The CDR3 covers 13 residues. The germline V gene encodes CDR1 MNHEY and CDR2 SVGAGI. V lost 7 bases, J lost 0 bases, and 1 base stayed unmatched.

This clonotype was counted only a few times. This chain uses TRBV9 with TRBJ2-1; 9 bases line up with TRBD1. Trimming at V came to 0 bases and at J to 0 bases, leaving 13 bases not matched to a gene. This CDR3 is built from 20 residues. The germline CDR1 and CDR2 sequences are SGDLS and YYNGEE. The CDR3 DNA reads TGTGCCAGCAGCGTAGACAGGGGGCACGGATTTAGAAGCTCCTACAATGAGCAGTTCTTC. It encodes CASSVDRGHGFRSSYNEQFF.

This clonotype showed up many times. The CDR3 DNA reads as TGCGCCAGCAGCCAATCCGGGACAGCGAACACTGAAGCTTTCTTT. Its translation is CASSQSGTANTEAFF. This sequence joins TRBV4-1 and TRBJ1-1, with 7 bases identical to TRBD1. Germline-derived CDR1 and CDR2 are MGHRA and YSYEKL. The CDR3 is made up of 15 amino acids. Trimming removed 2 bases from V and 1 base from J; junction bases left unmatched: 4.

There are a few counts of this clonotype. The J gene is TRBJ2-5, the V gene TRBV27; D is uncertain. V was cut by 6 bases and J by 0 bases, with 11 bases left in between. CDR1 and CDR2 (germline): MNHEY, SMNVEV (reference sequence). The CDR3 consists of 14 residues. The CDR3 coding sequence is TGTGCCAGCAGCCTAACTCCGTACCAAGAGACCCAGTACTTC. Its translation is CASSLTPYQETQYF.

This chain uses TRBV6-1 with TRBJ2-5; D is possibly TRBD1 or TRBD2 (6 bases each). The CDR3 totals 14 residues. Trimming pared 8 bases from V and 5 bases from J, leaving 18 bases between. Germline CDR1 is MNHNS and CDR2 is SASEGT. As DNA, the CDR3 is TGTGCCAGCGGCGGGACAAGTTGGGAGGAGACCCAGTACTTC. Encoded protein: CASGGTSWEETQYF.

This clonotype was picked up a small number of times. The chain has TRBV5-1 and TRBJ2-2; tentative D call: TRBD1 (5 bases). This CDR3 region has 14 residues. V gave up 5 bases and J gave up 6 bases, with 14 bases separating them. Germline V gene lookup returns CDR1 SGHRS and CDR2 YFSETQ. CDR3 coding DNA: TGCGCCAGCAGATCCGATGACAGAGCCGGGGAGCTGTTTTTT. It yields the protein CASRSDDRAGELFF. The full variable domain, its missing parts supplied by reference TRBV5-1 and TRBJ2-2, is KAGVTQTPRYLIKTRGQQVTLSCSPISGHRSVSWYQQTPGQGLQFLFEYFSETQRNKGNFPGRFSGRQFSNSRSEMNVSTLELGDSALYLCASRSDDRAGELFFGEGSRLTVL.

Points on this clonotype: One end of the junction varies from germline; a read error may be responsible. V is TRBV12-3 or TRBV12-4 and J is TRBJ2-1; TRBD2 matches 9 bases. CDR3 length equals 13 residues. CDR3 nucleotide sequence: TGTGCCAGCAGCCCCTTCCTAGCGGGGCGCCCAATCTTC. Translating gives CASSPFLAGRPIF.

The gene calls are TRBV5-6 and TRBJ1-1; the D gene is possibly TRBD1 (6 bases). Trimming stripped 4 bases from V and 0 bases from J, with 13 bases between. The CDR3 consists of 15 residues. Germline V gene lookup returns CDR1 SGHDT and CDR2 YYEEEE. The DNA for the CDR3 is TGTGCCAGCAGCCCCCCCCCAGGGGTGAACACTGAAGCTTTCTTT. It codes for CASSPPPGVNTEAFF. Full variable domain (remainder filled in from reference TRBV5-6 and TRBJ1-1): DAGVTQSPTHLIKTRGQQVTLRCSPKSGHDTVSWYQQALGQGPQFIFQYYEEEERQRGNFPDRFSGHQFPNYSSELNVNALLLGDSALYLCASSPPPGVNTEAFFGQGTRLTVV.

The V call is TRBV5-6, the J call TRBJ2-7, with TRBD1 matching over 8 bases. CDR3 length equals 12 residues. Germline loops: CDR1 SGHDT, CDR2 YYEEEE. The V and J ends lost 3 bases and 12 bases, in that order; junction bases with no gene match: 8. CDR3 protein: CASSSTGGVPYF. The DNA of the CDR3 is TGTGCCAGCAGCTCAACAGGGGGTGTGCCGTACTTC. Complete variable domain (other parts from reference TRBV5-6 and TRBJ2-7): DAGVTQSPTHLIKTRGQQVTLRCSPKSGHDTVSWYQQALGQGPQFIFQYYEEEERQRGNFPDRFSGHQFPNYSSELNVNALLLGDSALYLCASSSTGGVPYFGPGTRLTVT.

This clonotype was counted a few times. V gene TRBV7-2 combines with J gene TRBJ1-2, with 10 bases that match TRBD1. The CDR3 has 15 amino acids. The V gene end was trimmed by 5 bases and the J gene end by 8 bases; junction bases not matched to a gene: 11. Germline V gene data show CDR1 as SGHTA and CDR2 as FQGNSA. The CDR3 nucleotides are TGTGCCAGCAGCACCCCCCAAGGGACAGGGGTCGGCTACACCTTC. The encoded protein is CASSTPQGTGVGYTF.

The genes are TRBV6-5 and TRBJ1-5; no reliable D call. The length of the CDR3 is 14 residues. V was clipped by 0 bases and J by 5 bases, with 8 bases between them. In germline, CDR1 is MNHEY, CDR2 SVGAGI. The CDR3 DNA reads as TGTGCCAGCAGTTACTCGAGGGTTTATCAGCCCCAGCATTTT. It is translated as CASSYSRVYQPQHF.

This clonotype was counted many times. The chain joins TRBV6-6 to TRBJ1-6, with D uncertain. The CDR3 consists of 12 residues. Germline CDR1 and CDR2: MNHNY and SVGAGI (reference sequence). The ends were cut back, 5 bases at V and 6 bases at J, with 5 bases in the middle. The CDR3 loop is CASSPFNSPLHF. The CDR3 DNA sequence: TGTGCCAGCAGTCCCTTTAATTCACCCCTCCACTTT.

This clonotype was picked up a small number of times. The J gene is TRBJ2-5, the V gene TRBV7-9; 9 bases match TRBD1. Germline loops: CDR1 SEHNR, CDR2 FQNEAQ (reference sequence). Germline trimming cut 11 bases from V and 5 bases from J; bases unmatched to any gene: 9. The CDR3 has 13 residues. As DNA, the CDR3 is TGTGCCTTTAGTACAGGGGGCGAGGAGACCCAGTACTTC. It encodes CAFSTGGEETQYF.

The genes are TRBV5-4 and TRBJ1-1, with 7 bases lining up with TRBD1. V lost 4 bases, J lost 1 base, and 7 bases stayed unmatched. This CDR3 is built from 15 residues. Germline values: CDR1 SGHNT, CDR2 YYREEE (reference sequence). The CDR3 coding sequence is TGTGCCAGCAGCCCTTGGACAGGAAGGAACACTGAAGCTTTCTTT. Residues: CASSPWTGRNTEAFF.

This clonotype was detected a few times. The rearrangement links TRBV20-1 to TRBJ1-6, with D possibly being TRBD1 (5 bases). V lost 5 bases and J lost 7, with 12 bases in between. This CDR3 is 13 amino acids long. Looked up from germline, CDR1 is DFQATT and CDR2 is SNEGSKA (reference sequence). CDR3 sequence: CSAQDSSNSPLHF. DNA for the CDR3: TGCAGTGCTCAAGACAGCTCGAATTCACCCCTCCACTTT.

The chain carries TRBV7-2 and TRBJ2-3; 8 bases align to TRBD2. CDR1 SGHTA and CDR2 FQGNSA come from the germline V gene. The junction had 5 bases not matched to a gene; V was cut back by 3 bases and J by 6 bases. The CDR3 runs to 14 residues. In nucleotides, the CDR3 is TGTGCCAGCAGCTTGCCGGGGGGGCTGGATACGCAGTATTTT. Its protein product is CASSLPGGLDTQYF. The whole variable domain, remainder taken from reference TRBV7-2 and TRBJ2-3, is GAGVSQSPSNKVTEKGKDVELRCDPISGHTALYWYRQSLGQGLEFLIYFQGNSAPDKSGLPSDRFSAERTGGSVSTLTIQRTQQEDSAVYLCASSLPGGLDTQYFGPGTRLTVL.